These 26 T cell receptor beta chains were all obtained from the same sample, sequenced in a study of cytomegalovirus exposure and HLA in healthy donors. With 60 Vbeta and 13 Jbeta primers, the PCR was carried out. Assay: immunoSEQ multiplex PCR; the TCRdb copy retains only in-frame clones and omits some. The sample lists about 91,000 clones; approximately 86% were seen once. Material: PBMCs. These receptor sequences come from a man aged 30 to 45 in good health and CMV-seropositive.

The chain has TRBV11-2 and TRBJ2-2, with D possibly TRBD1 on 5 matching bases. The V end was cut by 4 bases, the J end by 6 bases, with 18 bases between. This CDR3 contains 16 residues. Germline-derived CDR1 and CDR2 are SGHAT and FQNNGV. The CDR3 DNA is TGTGCCAGCAGCTGGGCAACGGCAGGGTGGCCCGGGGAGCTGTTTTTT. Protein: CASSWATAGWPGELFF.

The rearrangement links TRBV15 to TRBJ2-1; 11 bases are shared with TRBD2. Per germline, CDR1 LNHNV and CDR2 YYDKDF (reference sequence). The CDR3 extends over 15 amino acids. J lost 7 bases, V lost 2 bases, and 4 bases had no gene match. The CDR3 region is CATSRPGLAENEQFF. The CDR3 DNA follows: TGTGCCACCAGCAGACCGGGACTAGCGGAGAATGAGCAGTTCTTC.

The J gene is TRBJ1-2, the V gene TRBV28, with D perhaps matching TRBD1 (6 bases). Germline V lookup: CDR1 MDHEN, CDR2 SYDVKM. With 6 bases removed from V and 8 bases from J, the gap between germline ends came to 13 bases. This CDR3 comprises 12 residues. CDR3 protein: CASSETGSGYTF. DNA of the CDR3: TGTGCCAGCAGCGAAACAGGGTCCGGCTACACCTTC.

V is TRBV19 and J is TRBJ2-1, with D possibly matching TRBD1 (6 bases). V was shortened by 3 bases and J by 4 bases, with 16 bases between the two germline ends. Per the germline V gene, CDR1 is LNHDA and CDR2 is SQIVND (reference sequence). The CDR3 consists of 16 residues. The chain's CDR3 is CASSMDSASGYNEQFF. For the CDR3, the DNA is TGTGCCAGTAGTATGGACAGCGCCTCTGGGTACAATGAGCAGTTCTTC.

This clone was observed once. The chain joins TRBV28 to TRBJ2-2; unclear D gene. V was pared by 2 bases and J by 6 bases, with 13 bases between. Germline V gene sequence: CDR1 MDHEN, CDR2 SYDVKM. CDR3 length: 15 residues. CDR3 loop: CASSLVAGSAGELFF. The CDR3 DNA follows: TGTGCCAGCAGTTTAGTAGCCGGGTCCGCCGGGGAGCTGTTTTTT.

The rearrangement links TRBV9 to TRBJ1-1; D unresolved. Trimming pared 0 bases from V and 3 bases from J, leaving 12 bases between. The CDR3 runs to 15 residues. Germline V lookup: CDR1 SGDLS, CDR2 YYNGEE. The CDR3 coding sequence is TGTGCCAGCAGCGTAGGTCAGGAGGATGACACTGAAGCTTTCTTT. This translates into CASSVGQEDDTEAFF.

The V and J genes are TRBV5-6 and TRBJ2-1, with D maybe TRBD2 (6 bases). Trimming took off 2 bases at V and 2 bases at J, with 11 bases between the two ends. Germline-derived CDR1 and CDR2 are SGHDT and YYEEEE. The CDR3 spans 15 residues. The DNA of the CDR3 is TGTGCCAGCAGCTTCCCCGGGAGACCCTACAATGAGCAGTTCTTC. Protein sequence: CASSFPGRPYNEQFF.

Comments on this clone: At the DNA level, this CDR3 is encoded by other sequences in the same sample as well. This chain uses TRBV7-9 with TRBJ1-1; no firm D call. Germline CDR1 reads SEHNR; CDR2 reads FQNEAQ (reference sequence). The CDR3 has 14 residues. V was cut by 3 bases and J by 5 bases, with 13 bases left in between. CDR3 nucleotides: TGTGCCAGCAGCTTGAGGAGGTCGAGTACTGAAGCTTTCTTT. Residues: CASSLRRSSTEAFF.

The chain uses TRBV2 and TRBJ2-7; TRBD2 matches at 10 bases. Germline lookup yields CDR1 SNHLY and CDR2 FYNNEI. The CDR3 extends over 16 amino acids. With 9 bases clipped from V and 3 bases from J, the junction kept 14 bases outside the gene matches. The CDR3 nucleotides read TGTGCCAGTCTCCTGGTCGGGTCTAGCGGGAGCTACGAGCAGTACTTC. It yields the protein CASLLVGSSGSYEQYF.

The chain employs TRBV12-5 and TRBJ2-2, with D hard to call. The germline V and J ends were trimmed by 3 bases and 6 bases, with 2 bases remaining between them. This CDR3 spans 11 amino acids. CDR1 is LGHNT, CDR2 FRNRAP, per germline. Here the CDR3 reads CASGFAGELFF. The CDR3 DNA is TGTGCTAGTGGTTTCGCCGGGGAGCTGTTTTTT.

This CDR3 reads CASSIMGAHQPQHF. The CDR3 DNA follows: TGTGCCAGTAGTATTATGGGGGCCCACCAGCCCCAGCATTTT. The chain joins TRBV19 to TRBJ1-5; a weak D match, TRBD1 (6 bases). Germline CDR1 and CDR2: LNHDA and SQIVND (reference sequence). The V end lost 3 bases, the J end lost 7 bases, and 13 bases lay between the germline ends. The CDR3 loop spans 14 amino acids.

The CDR3 nucleotides are TGTGCCAGCAGTTACGTAGCGGGAGGGGATTCCGGGGAGCTGTTTTTT. The encoded protein is CASSYVAGGDSGELFF. The V and J genes are TRBV6-5 and TRBJ2-2; 11 bases match TRBD2. CDR1 MNHEY and CDR2 SVGAGI come from the germline V gene. Losses at the gene ends were 2 bases for V and 6 bases for J; bases not matched to a gene: 5. The CDR3 consists of 16 residues.

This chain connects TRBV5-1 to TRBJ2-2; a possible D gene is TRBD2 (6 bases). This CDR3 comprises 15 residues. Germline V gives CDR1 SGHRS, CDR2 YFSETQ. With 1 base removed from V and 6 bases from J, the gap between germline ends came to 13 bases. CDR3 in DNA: TGCGCCAGCAGCTTGAACGCGGGGCAAGCCGGGGAGCTGTTTTTT. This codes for CASSLNAGQAGELFF.

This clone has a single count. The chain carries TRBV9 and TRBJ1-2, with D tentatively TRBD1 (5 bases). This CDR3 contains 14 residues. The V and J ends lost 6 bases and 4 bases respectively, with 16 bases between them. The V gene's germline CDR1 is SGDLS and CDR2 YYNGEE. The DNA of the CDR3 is TGTGCCAGCAAGGCCCCTGGGGCTGGCTATGGCTACACCTTC. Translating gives CASKAPGAGYGYTF. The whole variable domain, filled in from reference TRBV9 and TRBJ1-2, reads DSGVTQTPKHLITATGQRVTLRCSPRSGDLSVYWYQQSLDQGLQFLIQYYNGEERAKGNILERFSAQQFPDLHSELNLSSLELGDSALYFCASKAPGAGYGYTFGSGTRLTVV.

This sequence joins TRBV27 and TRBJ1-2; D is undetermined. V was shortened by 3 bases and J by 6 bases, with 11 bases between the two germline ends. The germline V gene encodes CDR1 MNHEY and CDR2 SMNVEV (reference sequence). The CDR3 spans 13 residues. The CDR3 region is CASSFEGRDGYTF. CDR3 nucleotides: TGTGCCAGCAGTTTCGAGGGAAGGGATGGCTACACCTTC.

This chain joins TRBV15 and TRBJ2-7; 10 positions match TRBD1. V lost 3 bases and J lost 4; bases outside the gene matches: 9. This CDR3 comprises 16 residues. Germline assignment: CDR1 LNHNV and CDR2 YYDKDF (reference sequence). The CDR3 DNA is TGTGCCACCAGCAGGACTACCCGGGACAGGGGTTACGAGCAGTACTTC. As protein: CATSRTTRDRGYEQYF.

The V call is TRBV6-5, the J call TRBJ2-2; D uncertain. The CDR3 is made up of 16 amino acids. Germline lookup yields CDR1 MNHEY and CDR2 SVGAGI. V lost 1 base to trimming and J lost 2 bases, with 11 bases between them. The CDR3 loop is CASSYYGSLNTGELFF. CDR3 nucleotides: TGTGCCAGCAGTTACTACGGTAGCCTCAACACCGGGGAGCTGTTTTTT.

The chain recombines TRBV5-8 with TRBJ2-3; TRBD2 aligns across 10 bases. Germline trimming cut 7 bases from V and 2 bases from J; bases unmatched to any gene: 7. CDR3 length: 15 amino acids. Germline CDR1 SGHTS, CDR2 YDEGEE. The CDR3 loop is CASRPSGRVTDTQYF. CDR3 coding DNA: TGTGCCAGCCGACCGAGCGGGAGGGTCACAGATACGCAGTATTTT.

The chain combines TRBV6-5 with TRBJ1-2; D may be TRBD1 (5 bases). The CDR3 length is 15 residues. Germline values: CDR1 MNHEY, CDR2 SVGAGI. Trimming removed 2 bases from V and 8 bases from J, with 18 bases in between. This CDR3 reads CASSYLDSREGGYTF. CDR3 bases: TGTGCCAGCAGTTACCTCGACAGCCGGGAGGGGGGCTACACCTTC.

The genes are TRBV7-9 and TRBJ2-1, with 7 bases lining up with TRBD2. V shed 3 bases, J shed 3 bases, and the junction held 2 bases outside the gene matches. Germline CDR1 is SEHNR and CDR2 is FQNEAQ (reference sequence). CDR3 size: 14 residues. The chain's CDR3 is CASSLGGGYNEQFF. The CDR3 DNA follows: TGTGCCAGCAGCTTGGGGGGGGGCTACAATGAGCAGTTCTTC.

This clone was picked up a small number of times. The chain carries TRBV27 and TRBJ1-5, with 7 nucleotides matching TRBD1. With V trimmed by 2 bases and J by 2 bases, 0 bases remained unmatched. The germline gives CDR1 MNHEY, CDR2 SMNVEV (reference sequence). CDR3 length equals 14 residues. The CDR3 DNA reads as TGTGCCAGCAGTTTACAGGGGGGCAATCAGCCCCAGCATTTT. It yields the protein CASSLQGGNQPQHF.

The CDR3 sequence: CASSLGQGAVGELFF. Here the CDR3 DNA reads TGTGCCAGCAGCTTGGGACAGGGGGCGGTCGGGGAGCTGTTTTTT. The chain links TRBV7-6 to TRBJ2-2; 12 nucleotides agree with TRBD1. CDR1 is SGHVS, CDR2 FNYEAQ, per germline. The length of the CDR3 is 15 residues. Germline trimming cut 3 bases from V and 7 bases from J; bases unmatched to any gene: 3.

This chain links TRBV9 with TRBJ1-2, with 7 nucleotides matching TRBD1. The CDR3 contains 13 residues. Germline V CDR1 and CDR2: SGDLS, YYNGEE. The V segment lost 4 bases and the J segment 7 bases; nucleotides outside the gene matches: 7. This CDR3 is CASSPGQRFGYTF. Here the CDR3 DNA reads TGTGCCAGCAGCCCGGGACAGCGGTTTGGCTACACCTTC.

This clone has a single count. This chain's CDR3 is CASRTSQGTGELFF. The CDR3 DNA reads as TGTGCCAGTAGAACTAGCCAAGGGACCGGGGAGCTGTTTTTT. The chain employs TRBV19 and TRBJ2-2; D is possibly TRBD2 (6 bases). This CDR3 is 14 amino acids long. Germline CDR1 reads LNHDA; CDR2 reads SQIVND (reference sequence). Deletions cut 6 bases from V and 5 bases from J, with 13 bases between.

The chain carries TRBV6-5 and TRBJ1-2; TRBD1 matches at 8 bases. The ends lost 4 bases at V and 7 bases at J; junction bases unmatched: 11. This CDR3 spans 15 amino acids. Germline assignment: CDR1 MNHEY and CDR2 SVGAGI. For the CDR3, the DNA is TGTGCCAGCAGTTCCGGAGCCAGGGGGCAGAGTGGCTACACCTTC. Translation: CASSSGARGQSGYTF.

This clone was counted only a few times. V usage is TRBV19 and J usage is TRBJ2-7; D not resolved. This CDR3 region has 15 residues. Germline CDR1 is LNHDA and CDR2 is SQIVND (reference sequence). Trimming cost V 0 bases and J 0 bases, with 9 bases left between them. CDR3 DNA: TGTGCCAGTAGTATAGATAAGACAACCTCCTACGAGCAGTACTTC. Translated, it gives CASSIDKTTSYEQYF.